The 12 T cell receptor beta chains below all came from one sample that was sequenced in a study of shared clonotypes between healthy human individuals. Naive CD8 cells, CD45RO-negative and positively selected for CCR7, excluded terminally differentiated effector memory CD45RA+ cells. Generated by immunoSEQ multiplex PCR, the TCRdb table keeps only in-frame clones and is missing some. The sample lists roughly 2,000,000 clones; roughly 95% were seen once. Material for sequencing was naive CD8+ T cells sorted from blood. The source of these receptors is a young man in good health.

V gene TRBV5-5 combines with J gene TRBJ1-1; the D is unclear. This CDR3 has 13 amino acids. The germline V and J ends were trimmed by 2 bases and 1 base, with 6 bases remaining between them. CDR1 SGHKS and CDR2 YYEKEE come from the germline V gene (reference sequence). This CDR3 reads CASSFGPNTEAFF. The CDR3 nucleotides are TGTGCCAGCAGCTTCGGGCCGAACACTGAAGCTTTCTTT.

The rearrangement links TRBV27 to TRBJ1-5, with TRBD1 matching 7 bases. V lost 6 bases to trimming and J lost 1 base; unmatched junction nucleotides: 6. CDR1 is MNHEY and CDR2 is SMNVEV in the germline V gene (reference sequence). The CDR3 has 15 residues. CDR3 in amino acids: CASRPDRESNQPQHF. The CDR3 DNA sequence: TGTGCCAGCAGGCCCGACAGGGAGAGCAATCAGCCCCAGCATTTT.

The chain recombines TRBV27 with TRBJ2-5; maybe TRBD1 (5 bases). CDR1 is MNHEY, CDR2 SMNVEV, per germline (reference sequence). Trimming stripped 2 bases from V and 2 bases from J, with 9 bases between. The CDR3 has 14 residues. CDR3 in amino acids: CASSLGADQETQYF. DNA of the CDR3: TGTGCCAGCAGTTTAGGGGCGGATCAAGAGACCCAGTACTTC.

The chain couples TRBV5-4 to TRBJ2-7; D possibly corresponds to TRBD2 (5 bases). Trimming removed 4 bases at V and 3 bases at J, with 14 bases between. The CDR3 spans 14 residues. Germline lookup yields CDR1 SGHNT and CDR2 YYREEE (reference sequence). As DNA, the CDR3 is TGTGCCAGCAGCCTCGACGGACTCGACTACGAGCAGTACTTC. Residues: CASSLDGLDYEQYF.

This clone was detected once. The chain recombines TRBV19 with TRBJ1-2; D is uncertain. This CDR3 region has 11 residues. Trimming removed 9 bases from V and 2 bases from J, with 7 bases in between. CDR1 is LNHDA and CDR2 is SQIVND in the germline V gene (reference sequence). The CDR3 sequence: CARTENYGYTF. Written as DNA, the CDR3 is TGTGCCAGAACAGAAAACTATGGCTACACCTTC.

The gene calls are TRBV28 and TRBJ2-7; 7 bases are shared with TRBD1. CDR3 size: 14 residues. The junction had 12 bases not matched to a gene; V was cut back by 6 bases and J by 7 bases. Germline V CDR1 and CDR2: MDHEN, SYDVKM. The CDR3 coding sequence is TGTGCCAGCAGACGCACAGGGGAATTTGAGGAGCAGTACTTC. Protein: CASRRTGEFEEQYF.

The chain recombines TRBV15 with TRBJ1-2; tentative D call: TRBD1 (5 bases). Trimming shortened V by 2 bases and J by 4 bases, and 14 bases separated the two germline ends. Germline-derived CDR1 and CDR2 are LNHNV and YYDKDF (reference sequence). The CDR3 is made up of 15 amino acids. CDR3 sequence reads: CATSRSGRTIYGYTF. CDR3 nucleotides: TGTGCCACCAGCAGATCGGGACGGACGATCTATGGCTACACCTTC.

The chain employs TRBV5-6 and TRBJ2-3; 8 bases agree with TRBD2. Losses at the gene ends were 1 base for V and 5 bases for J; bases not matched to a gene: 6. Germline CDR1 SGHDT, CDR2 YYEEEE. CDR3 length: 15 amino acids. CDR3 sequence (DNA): TGTGCCAGCAGCTTGTCGGGCCTAGCGGGAGATACGCAGTATTTT. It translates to CASSLSGLAGDTQYF.

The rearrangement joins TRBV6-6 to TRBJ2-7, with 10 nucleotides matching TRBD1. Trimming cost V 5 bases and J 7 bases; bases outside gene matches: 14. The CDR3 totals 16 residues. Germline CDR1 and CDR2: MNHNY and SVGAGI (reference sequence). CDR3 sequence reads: CASSPLAGTGDPEQYF. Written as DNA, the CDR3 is TGTGCCAGCAGTCCCCTAGCCGGGACAGGGGATCCGGAGCAGTACTTC.

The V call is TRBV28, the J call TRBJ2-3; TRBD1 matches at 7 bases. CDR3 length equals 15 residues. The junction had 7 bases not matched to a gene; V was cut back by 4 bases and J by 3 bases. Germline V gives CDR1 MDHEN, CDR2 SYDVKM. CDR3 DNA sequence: TGTGCCAGCAGTTCCCCAAGACAGGGAACAGATACGCAGTATTTT. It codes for CASSSPRQGTDTQYF.

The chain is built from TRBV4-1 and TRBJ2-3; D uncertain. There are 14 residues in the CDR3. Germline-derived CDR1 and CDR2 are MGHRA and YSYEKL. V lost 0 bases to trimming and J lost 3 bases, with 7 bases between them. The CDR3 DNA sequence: TGCGCCAGCAGCCAAGACTGGGGAACAGATACGCAGTATTTT. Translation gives CASSQDWGTDTQYF.

The CDR3 DNA is TGTGCCAGCAGCTTAATAGGACAGGGATCCTACGAGCAGTACTTC. It codes for CASSLIGQGSYEQYF. The rearrangement uses TRBV13 and TRBJ2-7; 8 nucleotides agree with TRBD1. Losses at the gene ends were 2 bases for V and 1 base for J; bases not matched to a gene: 4. CDR3 length: 15 amino acids. CDR1 PRHDT and CDR2 FYEKMQ come from the germline V gene (reference sequence).